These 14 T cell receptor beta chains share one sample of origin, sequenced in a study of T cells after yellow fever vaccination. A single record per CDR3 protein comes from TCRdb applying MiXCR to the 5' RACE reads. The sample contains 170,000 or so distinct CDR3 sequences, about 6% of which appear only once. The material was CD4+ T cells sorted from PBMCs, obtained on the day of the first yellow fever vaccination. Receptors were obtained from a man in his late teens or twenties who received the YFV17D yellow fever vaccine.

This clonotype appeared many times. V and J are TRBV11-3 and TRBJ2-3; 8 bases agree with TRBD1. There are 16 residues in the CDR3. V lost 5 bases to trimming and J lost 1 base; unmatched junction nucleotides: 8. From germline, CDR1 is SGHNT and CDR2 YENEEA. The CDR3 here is CASSDGYRGGTDTQYF. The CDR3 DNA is TGTGCCAGCAGCGACGGCTACAGGGGGGGCACAGATACGCAGTATTTT.

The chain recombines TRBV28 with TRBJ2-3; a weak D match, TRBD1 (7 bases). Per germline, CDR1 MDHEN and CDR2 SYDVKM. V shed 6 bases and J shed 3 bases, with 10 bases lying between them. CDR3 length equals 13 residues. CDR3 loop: CASRAGGTDTQYF. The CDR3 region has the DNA TGTGCCAGCAGGGCAGGGGGGACAGATACGCAGTATTTT.

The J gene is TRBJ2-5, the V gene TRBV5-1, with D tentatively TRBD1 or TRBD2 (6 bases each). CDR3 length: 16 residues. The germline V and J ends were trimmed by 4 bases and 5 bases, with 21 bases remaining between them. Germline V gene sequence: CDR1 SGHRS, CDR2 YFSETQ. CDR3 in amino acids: CASSPHRRGQSETQYF. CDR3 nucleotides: TGCGCCAGCAGCCCTCATCGACGGGGGCAGTCGGAGACCCAGTACTTC. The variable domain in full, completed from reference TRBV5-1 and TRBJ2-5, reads KAGVTQTPRYLIKTRGQQVTLSCSPISGHRSVSWYQQTPGQGLQFLFEYFSETQRNKGNFPGRFSGRQFSNSRSEMNVSTLELGDSALYLCASSPHRRGQSETQYFGPGTRLLVL.

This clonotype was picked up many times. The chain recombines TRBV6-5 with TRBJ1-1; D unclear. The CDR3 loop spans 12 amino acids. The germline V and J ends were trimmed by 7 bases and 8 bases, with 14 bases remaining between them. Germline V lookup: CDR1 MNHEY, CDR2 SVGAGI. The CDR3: CASTNDAAEAFF. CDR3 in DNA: TGTGCCAGCACAAACGACGCTGCCGAAGCTTTCTTT.

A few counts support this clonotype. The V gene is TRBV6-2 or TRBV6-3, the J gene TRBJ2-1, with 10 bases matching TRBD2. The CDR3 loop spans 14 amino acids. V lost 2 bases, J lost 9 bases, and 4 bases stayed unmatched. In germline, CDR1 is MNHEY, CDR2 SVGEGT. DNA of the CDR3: TGTGCCAGCAGTTACAGCGGGGGGGCCACTGAGCAGTTCTTC. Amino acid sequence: CASSYSGGATEQFF.

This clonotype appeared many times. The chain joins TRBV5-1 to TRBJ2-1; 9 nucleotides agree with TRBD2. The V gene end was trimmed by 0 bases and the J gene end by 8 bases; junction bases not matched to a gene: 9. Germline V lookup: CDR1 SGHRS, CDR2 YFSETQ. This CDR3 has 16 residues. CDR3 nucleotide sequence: TGCGCCAGCAGCTTGGCCAGGAGCGGGGGGCTGGATGAGCAGTTCTTC. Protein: CASSLARSGGLDEQFF.

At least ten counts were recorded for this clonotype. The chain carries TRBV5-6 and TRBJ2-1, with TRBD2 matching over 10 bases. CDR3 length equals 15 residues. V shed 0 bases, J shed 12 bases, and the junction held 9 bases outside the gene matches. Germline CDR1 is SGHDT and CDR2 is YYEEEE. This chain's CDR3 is CASSLGLAGVLRQFF. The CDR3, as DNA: TGTGCCAGCAGCTTGGGTCTAGCGGGGGTTCTGAGGCAGTTCTTC.

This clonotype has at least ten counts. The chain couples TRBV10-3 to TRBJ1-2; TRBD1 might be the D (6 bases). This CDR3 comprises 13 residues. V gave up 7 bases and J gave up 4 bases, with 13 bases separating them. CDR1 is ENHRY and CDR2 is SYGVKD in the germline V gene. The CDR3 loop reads CAINMDSSYGYTF. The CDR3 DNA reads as TGTGCCATCAATATGGACAGTTCCTATGGCTACACCTTC.

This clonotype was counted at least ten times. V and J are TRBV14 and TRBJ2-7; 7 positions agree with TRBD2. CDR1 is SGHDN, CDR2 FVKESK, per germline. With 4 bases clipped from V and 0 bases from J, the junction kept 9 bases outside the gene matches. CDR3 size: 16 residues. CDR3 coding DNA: TGTGCCAGCAGCCGGACCGCGGGGGAGACCTCCTACGAGCAGTACTTC. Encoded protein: CASSRTAGETSYEQYF.

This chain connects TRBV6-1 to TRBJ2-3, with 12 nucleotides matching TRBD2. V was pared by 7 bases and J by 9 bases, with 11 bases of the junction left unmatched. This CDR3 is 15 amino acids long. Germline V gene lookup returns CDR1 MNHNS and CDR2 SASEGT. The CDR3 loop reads CASTASGGGSETQYF. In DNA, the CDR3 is TGTGCCAGCACGGCTAGCGGGGGGGGTTCGGAAACGCAGTATTTT.

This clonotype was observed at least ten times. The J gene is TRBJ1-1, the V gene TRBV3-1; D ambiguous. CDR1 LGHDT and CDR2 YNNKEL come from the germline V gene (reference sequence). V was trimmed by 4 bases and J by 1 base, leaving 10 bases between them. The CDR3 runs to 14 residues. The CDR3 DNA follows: TGTGCCAGCAGCCGCAGGACTGCGAACACTGAAGCTTTCTTT. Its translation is CASSRRTANTEAFF.

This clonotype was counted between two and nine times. The CDR3 DNA reads as TGTGCCAGCAGCCCTAGAAAAGGGGGGGCCTACAATGAGCAGTTCTTC. It specifies CASSPRKGGAYNEQFF. The rearrangement joins TRBV7-2 to TRBJ2-1; D may be TRBD2 (7 bases). V was shortened by 5 bases and J by 2 bases, with 16 bases between the two germline ends. Germline V gene sequence: CDR1 SGHTA, CDR2 FQGNSA. This CDR3 spans 16 amino acids.

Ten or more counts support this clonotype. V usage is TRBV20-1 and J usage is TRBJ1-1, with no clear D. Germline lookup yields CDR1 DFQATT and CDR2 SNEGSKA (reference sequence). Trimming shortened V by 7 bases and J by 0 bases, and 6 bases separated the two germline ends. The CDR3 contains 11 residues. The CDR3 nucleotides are TGCAGTGGGTGGTTGAACACTGAAGCTTTCTTT. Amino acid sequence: CSGWLNTEAFF.

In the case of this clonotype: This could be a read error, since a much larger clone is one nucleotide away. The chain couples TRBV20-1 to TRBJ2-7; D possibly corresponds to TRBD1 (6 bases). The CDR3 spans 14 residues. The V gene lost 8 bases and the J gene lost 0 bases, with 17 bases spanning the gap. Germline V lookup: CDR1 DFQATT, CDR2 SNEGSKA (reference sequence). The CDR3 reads CSTATGHGSYEQYF. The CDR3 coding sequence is TGCAGTACTGCAACGGGACACGGCTCCTACGAGCAGTACTTC.